This TCR beta chain derives from a study of cytomegalovirus exposure and HLA in healthy donors. Points on this clone: Its antigen is undetermined.

Germline V CDR1 and CDR2: LNHDA, SQIVND (reference sequence). This CDR3 region has 14 residues. V was clipped by 5 bases and J by 4 bases, with 12 bases between them. Study-level results: Among donors in an Asian-associated ancestry cluster, a later analysis reportedly found fewer N-insertions than the roughly 670-donor mean. Sequencing likely generated an artifact that appeared as a cluster of highly shared sequence variants. It emerged from a later analysis that several of the most significant clusters appeared to be linked to common viral pathogens.

The PCR made use of 60 Vbeta and 13 Jbeta primers. Produced via immunoSEQ multiplex PCR; TCRdb's table is partial and in-frame only. The sample lists 150,000 or so clones, more than 75% occurring once. Whereas donors were nominally healthy upon sampling, unrecorded immune exposures were probable. This chain connects TRBV19 to TRBJ2-1; D possibly corresponds to TRBD1 (6 bases). Sequenced material: PBMCs. This sequence originates from a man aged 18 to 30 in good health and CMV-seropositive. The CDR3, as DNA: TGTGCCAGTAGTGAGGGGGACGGATACAATGAGCAGTTCTTC. Residues: CASSEGDGYNEQFF.